This T cell receptor beta chain was recorded in a study of radiotherapy plus CTLA-4 blockade in lung cancer. J gave up 2 bases and V 3 bases, and 6 bases lay outside the gene matches. CDR1 LNHDA and CDR2 SQIVND come from the germline V gene (reference sequence). The CDR3 covers 17 residues. Measured with immunoSEQ multiplex PCR; TCRdb has only the in-frame clones, and not every one. This table has around 30,000 clones, 60% to 80% appearing once. This TCR was recovered from a human donor with non-small cell lung cancer whose response to radiotherapy plus ipilimumab could not be evaluated. The V call is TRBV19, the J call TRBJ2-3, with 12 bases lining up with TRBD2. Source: peripheral blood, taken from a patient treated with radiotherapy plus ipilimumab. The CDR3 region has the DNA TGTGCCAGTAGTATGACCGGGACTAGCGGGCCCACAGATACGCAGTATTTT. Protein: CASSMTGTSGPTDTQYF.